This T cell receptor (beta chain) was identified in a study of prognosis after radiotherapy for stage I lung cancer. At the level of the study: Several of the patients had squamous cell carcinoma tumors, while under 15 had adenocarcinoma tumors. Whole-study findings and limits: Shannon entropy after stereotactic body radiation therapy was lower in patients who developed distant metastases. As reported, TRBV and TRBJ gene usage differed between patients who had metastases and those who did not. Stereotactic body radiation therapy was followed by fewer unique TCR clones, median about 9,200 versus 6,500.

Genomic DNA provided the template from which TCR beta CDR3 was amplified by two-round multiplex PCR. Gene-specific primers for each TRBV and TRBJ gene drove first-round PCR. One entry per CDR3 protein results from TCRdb running MiXCR on the multiplex PCR reads. The table shows about 59,000 distinct CDR3 sequences, with about 25% occurring only once. This clonotype was counted many times. Its specificity is not known. The V gene's germline CDR1 is LGHNA and CDR2 YSLEER. Trimming took 2 bases from V and 1 from J; bases not matched to a gene: 5. The CDR3 has 17 residues. The TCR originated in a donor aged 50 or older with non-small cell lung cancer. The chain recombines TRBV4-3 with TRBJ2-3; TRBD2 matches at 11 bases. The sample was PBMCs, taken before or after stereotactic body radiation therapy (not recorded which). The CDR3 loop is CASSQPLAGDGTDTQYF. The CDR3 DNA reads as TGCGCCAGCAGCCAACCACTAGCGGGGGATGGCACAGATACGCAGTATTTT.